The 11 T cell receptor beta chains below come from one sample, sequenced in a study of blood T cell repertoires in COVID-19. Measured with immunoSEQ multiplex PCR; TCRdb has only the in-frame clones, and not every one. The repertoire holds under 95,000 clones, with about 80% as singletons. The sample taken for sequencing was peripheral blood. The receptor source for this set is a man aged 50 to 60 with active or convalescent COVID-19.

The table lists this clone with a few counts. The genes are TRBV4-3 and TRBJ2-2, with 7 bases lining up with TRBD1. Germline V gives CDR1 LGHNA, CDR2 YSLEER. J lost 6 bases, V lost 3 bases, and 13 bases had no gene match. This CDR3 region has 17 residues. This CDR3 reads CASSHPTGVGYSGELFF. The CDR3 DNA is TGCGCCAGCAGCCATCCCACAGGGGTCGGGTATTCCGGGGAGCTGTTTTTT.

This chain uses TRBV19 with TRBJ2-2, with D perhaps TRBD2 (5 bases). V was shortened by 7 bases and J by 4 bases, with 13 bases between the two germline ends. CDR1 is LNHDA, CDR2 SQIVND, per germline (reference sequence). The CDR3 has 14 amino acids. CDR3 sequence reads: CASKREGITGELFF. CDR3 bases: TGTGCCAGTAAGAGAGAGGGAATCACCGGGGAGCTGTTTTTT.

This clone was counted between two and nine times. The chain combines TRBV20-1 with TRBJ2-7, with a possible D match to TRBD2 (6 bases). Germline V gene sequence: CDR1 DFQATT, CDR2 SNEGSKA (reference sequence). Trimming shortened V by 0 bases and J by 7 bases, and 7 bases separated the two germline ends. This CDR3 is 11 amino acids long. This chain's CDR3 is CSAREGGEQYF. CDR3 sequence (DNA): TGCAGTGCTAGAGAGGGGGGAGAGCAGTACTTC.

V is TRBV21-1 and J is TRBJ2-1; the table's D call, TRBD1, was not checked against the DNA. TRBV21-1 is shown as a pseudogene. CDR3 length: 11 residues. The CDR3 DNA follows: TGTGCCAGCATGGGCCAGGATGAGCAGTTCTTC. This sequence encodes CASMGQDEQFF.

The rearrangement uses TRBV9 and TRBJ1-1, with D hard to call. Germline CDR1 and CDR2: SGDLS and YYNGEE. V gave up 0 bases and J gave up 1 base, with 10 bases separating them. This CDR3 region has 15 residues. CDR3 DNA sequence: TGTGCCAGCAGCGTAGCTCCGGAGGGGAACACTGAAGCTTTCTTT. It codes for CASSVAPEGNTEAFF.

The V and J genes are TRBV19 and TRBJ1-1; 7 bases agree with TRBD1. This CDR3 is 14 amino acids long. The V gene's germline CDR1 is LNHDA and CDR2 SQIVND (reference sequence). Trimming took 5 bases from V and 6 from J; bases not matched to a gene: 9. The CDR3 DNA reads TGTGCCAGTAGTCCCTCGACAGGGAGGTCTGAAGCTTTCTTT. Translating gives CASSPSTGRSEAFF.

In DNA, the CDR3 is TGTGCCAGCAGCCGAGATCCCAGCGGGGCCATCACAGATACGCAGTATTTT. Translated: CASSRDPSGAITDTQYF. The gene calls are TRBV4-2 and TRBJ2-3; 7 positions agree with TRBD2. The CDR3 consists of 17 residues. With V trimmed by 4 bases and J by 2 bases, 12 bases remained unmatched. Germline loops: CDR1 LGHNA, CDR2 YNFKEQ.

The J gene is TRBJ1-2, the V gene TRBV5-1; the match to TRBD1 covers 9 bases. The ends lost 4 bases at V and 4 bases at J; junction bases unmatched: 17. CDR1 is SGHRS and CDR2 is YFSETQ in the germline V gene. The CDR3 is 18 amino acids. The DNA of the CDR3 is TGCGCCAGCAGCGCCCGACCGGGACAGGGAAATGTCGGCTATGGCTACACCTTC. Encoded protein: CASSARPGQGNVGYGYTF. Full variable domain (remainder filled in from reference TRBV5-1 and TRBJ1-2): KAGVTQTPRYLIKTRGQQVTLSCSPISGHRSVSWYQQTPGQGLQFLFEYFSETQRNKGNFPGRFSGRQFSNSRSEMNVSTLELGDSALYLCASSARPGQGNVGYGYTFGSGTRLTVV.

Remarks on this clone: Its ends do not fully match the called genes, so a read error is possible. The chain combines TRBV7-6 with TRBJ2-1; 9 bases fit TRBD2. Germline V gene data show CDR1 as SGHVS and CDR2 as FNYEAQ. This CDR3 has 15 residues. This CDR3 is CASSSGTSSNNEQFF. Written as DNA, the CDR3 is TGTGCCAGCAGCTCCGGGACTAGCTCCAACAATGAGCAGTTCTTC. The variable domain in full, with the rest retrieved from reference TRBV7-6 and TRBJ2-1, is GAGVSQSPRYKVTKRGQDVALRCDPISGHVSLYWYRQALGQGPEFLTYFNYEAQQDKSGLPNDRFSAERPEGSISTLTIQRTEQRDSAMYRCASSSGTSSNNEQFFGPGTRLTVL.

The V gene is TRBV28, the J gene TRBJ2-7; 7 bases match TRBD1. The V segment lost 6 bases and the J segment 8 bases; nucleotides outside the gene matches: 4. The CDR3 is 11 residues long. Germline CDR1 and CDR2: MDHEN and SYDVKM. The DNA for the CDR3 is TGTGCCAGCAGATCGACAGGGAAGCAGTACTTC. The encoded protein is CASRSTGKQYF.

This clone was counted once. J is TRBJ1-5 and V is TRBV6-5; 8 bases map to TRBD1. The CDR3 loop spans 15 amino acids. From germline, CDR1 is MNHEY and CDR2 SVGAGI. V was pared by 8 bases and J by 4 bases, with 10 bases of the junction left unmatched. CDR3 loop: CASGPGQGPNQPQHF. The DNA for the CDR3 is TGTGCCAGCGGGCCCGGACAGGGCCCTAATCAGCCCCAGCATTTT.